Following are 18 T cell receptor beta chains from one sample sequenced in a study of beta chain features in type 1 diabetes. What was sequenced were expressed TCRB transcripts, since all of the isolated RNA had been reverse transcribed. The assay was immunoSEQ multiplex PCR, and TCRdb's table has in-frame clones only and misses some. There are some 290,000 clones in the sample; 20% to 25% occur only once, and 0.012% lies in the top ten. Study observations and caveats: In all four CD4+ subsets, TCRB CDR3 length was significantly, moderately reduced in type 1 diabetes.

Their antigens are not known. Sequencing was done on a sample of naive CD4+ T cells from blood. These receptor sequences come from a woman aged 25 to 39 with type 1 diabetes.

V is TRBV28 and J is TRBJ1-5, with D possibly matching TRBD1 (5 bases). Per the germline V gene, CDR1 is MDHEN and CDR2 is SYDVKM. This CDR3 has 14 residues. V lost 8 bases and J 2 bases, leaving 13 bases between the germline ends. The CDR3 coding sequence is TGTGCCAGCTGGAGCAGCAGGGGCAATCAGCCCCAGCATTTT. Protein sequence: CASWSSRGNQPQHF. Together with reference TRBV28 and TRBJ1-5, the CDR3 gives the full variable domain: DVKVTQSSRYLVKRTGEKVFLECVQDMDHENMFWYRQDPGLGLRLIYFSYDVKMKEKGDIPEGYSVSREKKERFSLILESASTNQTSMYLCASWSSRGNQPQHFGDGTRLSIL.

The V call is TRBV7-9, the J call TRBJ2-7; 8 bases are shared with TRBD1. J was trimmed by 2 bases and V by 4 bases; bases with no gene match: 4. The CDR3 covers 14 residues. CDR1 is SEHNR, CDR2 FQNEAQ, per germline (reference sequence). CDR3 in amino acids: CASSSDRDTYEQYF. The DNA for the CDR3 is TGTGCCAGCAGCTCGGACAGGGATACCTACGAGCAGTACTTC.

This clone was observed a few times. The sample holds other DNA sequences that translate to the same CDR3. The chain recombines TRBV29-1 with TRBJ2-7; D call uncertain. Germline V CDR1 and CDR2: SQVTM, ANQGSEA. CDR3 length: 11 residues. Trimming cost V 4 bases and J 1 base, with 5 bases left between them. The DNA of the CDR3 is TGCAGCGTTGGAGGATCCTACGAGCAGTACTTC. It yields the protein CSVGGSYEQYF.

The genes are TRBV7-2 and TRBJ2-5; TRBD1 might be the D (6 bases). Per germline, CDR1 SGHTA and CDR2 FQGNSA. The CDR3 has 14 amino acids. The V and J ends lost 7 bases and 2 bases respectively, with 14 bases between them. The CDR3 loop reads CASTRNGQQETQYF. The CDR3, as DNA: TGTGCCAGCACAAGAAACGGACAGCAAGAGACCCAGTACTTC.

The chain combines TRBV7-8 with TRBJ1-1; D remains unclear. The CDR3 totals 14 residues. The V gene lost 5 bases and the J gene lost 0 bases, with 10 bases spanning the gap. Germline CDR1 is SGHVS and CDR2 is FQNEAQ. The CDR3 loop is CASSLRGVNTEAFF. The CDR3 DNA reads TGTGCCAGCAGCCTGCGCGGGGTGAACACTGAAGCTTTCTTT.

J is TRBJ2-3 and V is TRBV15; TRBD2 agrees at 12 bases. There are 18 residues in the CDR3. Germline V gives CDR1 LNHNV, CDR2 YYDKDF (reference sequence). Trimming removed 1 base from V and 6 bases from J; junction bases left unmatched: 11. The CDR3 here is CATSRGGPLAGGPDTQYF. The CDR3 DNA follows: TGTGCCACCAGCAGAGGTGGCCCCCTAGCGGGAGGGCCGGATACGCAGTATTTT.

CDR3 bases: TGTGCCAGCAGCACTAGCGGGAGATCCTCCTACGAGCAGTACTTC. Its protein is CASSTSGRSSYEQYF. The V and J genes are TRBV2 and TRBJ2-7; 11 nucleotides match TRBD2. CDR1 is SNHLY and CDR2 is FYNNEI in the germline V gene. V shed 6 bases, J shed 0 bases, and the junction held 4 bases outside the gene matches. This CDR3 has 15 amino acids.

This clone was recorded a few times. This chain joins TRBV5-4 and TRBJ2-7, with 14 bases that match TRBD2. Germline assignment: CDR1 SGHNT and CDR2 YYREEE (reference sequence). The CDR3 length is 16 residues. V lost 0 bases, J lost 7 bases, and 6 bases stayed unmatched. In DNA form, the CDR3 reads TGTGCCAGCAGCTTGGCCATGACTAGCGGGAGGGTTGAGCAGTACTTC. Residues: CASSLAMTSGRVEQYF.

Notes on this clone: In the same sample, other DNA sequences code for this CDR3. CDR3 in DNA: TGTGCCAGTAGTATCGGGCAGGGGGATCAGCCCCAGCATTTT. Protein product: CASSIGQGDQPQHF. The chain is built from TRBV19 and TRBJ1-5; 7 bases are shared with TRBD1. Germline V gene data show CDR1 as LNHDA and CDR2 as SQIVND (reference sequence). Germline trimming cut 3 bases from V and 5 bases from J; bases unmatched to any gene: 4. This CDR3 spans 14 amino acids.

The chain carries TRBV28 and TRBJ1-4, with TRBD1 as a possible D gene (5 bases). Germline-derived CDR1 and CDR2 are MDHEN and SYDVKM. The CDR3 is 15 amino acids. Deletions cut 3 bases from V and 2 bases from J, with 10 bases between. This CDR3 is CASSLRGPTNEKLFF. The CDR3 DNA sequence: TGTGCCAGCAGTTTGCGGGGACCCACTAATGAAAAACTGTTTTTT.

In this sample, this clone turned up a few times. This chain connects TRBV27 to TRBJ2-1; 12 positions agree with TRBD2. The CDR3 contains 16 residues. Germline V gene sequence: CDR1 MNHEY, CDR2 SMNVEV (reference sequence). The trim removed 5 bases at V and 4 bases at J, leaving 6 bases unmatched. The CDR3 sequence: CASSPPGTSGYNEQFF. The CDR3, as DNA: TGTGCCAGCAGTCCCCCCGGGACTAGCGGGTACAATGAGCAGTTCTTC.

V is TRBV9 and J is TRBJ1-2; D is unclear. This CDR3 has 13 residues. Trimming pared 0 bases from V and 8 bases from J, leaving 11 bases between. Germline CDR1 and CDR2: SGDLS and YYNGEE. The CDR3 loop reads CASSVVTRWGYTF. DNA for the CDR3: TGTGCCAGCAGCGTAGTGACACGATGGGGCTACACCTTC.

The chain combines TRBV25-1 with TRBJ2-7; D possibly corresponds to TRBD2 (6 bases). V lost 7 bases to trimming and J lost 5 bases, with 15 bases between them. CDR3 length equals 13 residues. CDR1 is MGHDK and CDR2 is SYGVNS in the germline V gene. The CDR3 sequence is CASTEEGRHEQYF. DNA of the CDR3: TGTGCCAGCACCGAGGAGGGCCGGCACGAGCAGTACTTC.

V gene TRBV18 combines with J gene TRBJ2-1; 10 bases line up with TRBD2. CDR3 size: 15 residues. The germline V gene encodes CDR1 KGHSH and CDR2 LQKENI. Trimming cost V 3 bases and J 8 bases; bases outside gene matches: 7. CDR3 nucleotide sequence: TGTGCCAGCTCACCCCCGGGACTAGCGCTCGATGAGCAGTTCTTC. Protein product: CASSPPGLALDEQFF.

J is TRBJ1-1 and V is TRBV11-2; D gene uncertain. Trimming took 3 bases from V and 6 from J, leaving 14 bases between them. The germline CDR1 and CDR2 sequences are SGHAT and FQNNGV. The CDR3 length is 14 residues. CDR3 in amino acids: CASSFPGIGAEAFF. DNA for the CDR3: TGTGCCAGCAGCTTCCCAGGTATTGGCGCTGAAGCTTTCTTT.

This clone has only a few counts. V is TRBV11-2 and J is TRBJ2-5; 7 positions match TRBD1. Trimming cost V 5 bases and J 4 bases; bases outside gene matches: 7. The CDR3 is 14 residues long. In germline, CDR1 is SGHAT, CDR2 FQNNGV. The CDR3 loop reads CASSADRARETQYF. The CDR3, as DNA: TGTGCCAGCAGCGCCGACAGGGCCAGAGAGACCCAGTACTTC.

This chain links TRBV28 with TRBJ1-4; D is ambiguous. The ends were cut back, 2 bases at V and 5 bases at J, with 9 bases in the middle. The CDR3 totals 14 residues. CDR1 is MDHEN, CDR2 SYDVKM, per germline. DNA for the CDR3: TGTGCCAGCAGTTTACGGGGATACAATGAAAAACTGTTTTTT. This sequence encodes CASSLRGYNEKLFF.

This clone was observed once. The rearrangement links TRBV6-5 to TRBJ1-1; D unclear. CDR3 size: 14 residues. The V gene lost 3 bases and the J gene lost 10 bases, with 18 bases spanning the gap. Germline-derived CDR1 and CDR2 are MNHEY and SVGAGI. The CDR3 DNA reads as TGTGCCAGCAGTTATGTCCCAGACCAGGATCGAGCTTTCTTT. It yields the protein CASSYVPDQDRAFF.